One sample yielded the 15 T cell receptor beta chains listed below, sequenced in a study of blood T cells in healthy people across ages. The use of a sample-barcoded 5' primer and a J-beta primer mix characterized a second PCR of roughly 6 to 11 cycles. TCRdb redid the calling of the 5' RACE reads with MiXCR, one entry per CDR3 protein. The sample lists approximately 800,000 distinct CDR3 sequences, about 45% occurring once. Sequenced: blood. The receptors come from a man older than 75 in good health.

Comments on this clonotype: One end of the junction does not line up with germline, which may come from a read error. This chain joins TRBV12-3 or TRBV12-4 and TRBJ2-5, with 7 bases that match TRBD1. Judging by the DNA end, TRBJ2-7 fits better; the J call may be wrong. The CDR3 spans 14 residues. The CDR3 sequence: CACSLDRARDEQYF. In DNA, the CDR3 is TGTGCCTGCAGCCTTGACAGGGCGAGGGACGAGCAGTACTTC.

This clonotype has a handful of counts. The CDR3, as DNA: TGTGCCTGGACCCGGGACTTTAGTTACAATGAGCAGTTCTTC. It yields the protein CAWTRDFSYNEQFF. The rearrangement joins TRBV30 to TRBJ2-1; TRBD2 might be the D (6 bases). The V gene's germline CDR1 is GTSNPN and CDR2 SVGIG (reference sequence). Trimming left V 4 bases short and J 4 bases short, with 14 bases between. The CDR3 sequence is 14 residues long.

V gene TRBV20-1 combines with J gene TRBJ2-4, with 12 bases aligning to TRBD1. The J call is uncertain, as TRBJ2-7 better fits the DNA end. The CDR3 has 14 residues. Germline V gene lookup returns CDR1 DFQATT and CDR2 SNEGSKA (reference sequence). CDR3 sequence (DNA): TGCAGTGCGTCAGGGACAGGGGGCAATCTCGAGCAGTACTTC. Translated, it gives CSASGTGGNLEQYF.

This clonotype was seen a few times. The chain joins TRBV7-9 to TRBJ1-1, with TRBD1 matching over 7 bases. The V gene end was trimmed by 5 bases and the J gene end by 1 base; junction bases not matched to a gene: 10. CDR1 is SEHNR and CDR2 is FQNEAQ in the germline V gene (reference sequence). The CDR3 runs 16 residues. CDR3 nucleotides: TGTGCCAGCAGCGGAGGACAGGCACCAAGGAACACTGAAGCTTTCTTT. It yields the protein CASSGGQAPRNTEAFF. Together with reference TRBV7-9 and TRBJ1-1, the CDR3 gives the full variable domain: DTGVSQNPRHKITKRGQNVTFRCDPISEHNRLYWYRQTLGQGPEFLTYFQNEAQLEKSRLLSDRFSAERPKGSFSTLEIQRTEQGDSAMYLCASSGGQAPRNTEAFFGQGTRLTVV.

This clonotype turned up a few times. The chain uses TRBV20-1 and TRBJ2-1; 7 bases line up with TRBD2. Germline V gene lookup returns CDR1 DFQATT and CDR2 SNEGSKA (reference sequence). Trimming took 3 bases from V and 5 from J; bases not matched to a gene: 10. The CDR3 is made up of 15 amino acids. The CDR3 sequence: CSARAPAGENNEQFF. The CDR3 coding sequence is TGCAGTGCTAGGGCCCCGGCGGGAGAGAACAATGAGCAGTTCTTC.

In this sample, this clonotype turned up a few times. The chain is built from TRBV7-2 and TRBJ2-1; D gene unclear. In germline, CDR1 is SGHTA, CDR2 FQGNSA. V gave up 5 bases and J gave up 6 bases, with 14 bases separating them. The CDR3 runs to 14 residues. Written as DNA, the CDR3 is TGTGCCAGCAGCCGAGTCCTAGGAAGCAATGAGCAGTTCTTC. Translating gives CASSRVLGSNEQFF.

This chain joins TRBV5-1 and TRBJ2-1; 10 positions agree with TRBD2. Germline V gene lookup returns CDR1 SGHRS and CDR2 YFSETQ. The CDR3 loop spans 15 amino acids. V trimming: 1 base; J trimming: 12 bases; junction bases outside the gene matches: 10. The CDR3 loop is CASSLTAGGSRGQFF. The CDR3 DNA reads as TGCGCCAGCAGCTTGACAGCGGGAGGGTCCCGGGGGCAGTTCTTC.

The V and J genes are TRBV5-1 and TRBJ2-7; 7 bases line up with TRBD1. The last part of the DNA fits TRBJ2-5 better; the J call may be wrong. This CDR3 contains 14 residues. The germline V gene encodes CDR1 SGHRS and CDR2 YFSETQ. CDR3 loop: CASSVGQTRETQYF. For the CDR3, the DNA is TGCGCCAGCAGCGTGGGACAGACGCGGGAGACCCAGTACTTC.

DNA for the CDR3: TGTGCCAGCAGCTACGATAACGCACAGGGAGATACGCAGTATTTT. Amino acids: CASSYDNAQGDTQYF. This sequence joins TRBV7-3 and TRBJ2-3; D may be TRBD1 (6 bases). There are 15 residues in the CDR3. V was pared by 4 bases and J by 5 bases, with 16 bases between. Germline assignment: CDR1 SGHTA and CDR2 FQGTGA.

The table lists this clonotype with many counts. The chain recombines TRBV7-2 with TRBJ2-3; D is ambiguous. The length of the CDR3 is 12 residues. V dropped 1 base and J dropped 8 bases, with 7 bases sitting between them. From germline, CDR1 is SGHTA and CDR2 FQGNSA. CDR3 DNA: TGTGCCAGCAGCTTAGACTTGGGTACGCAGTATTTT. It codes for CASSLDLGTQYF.

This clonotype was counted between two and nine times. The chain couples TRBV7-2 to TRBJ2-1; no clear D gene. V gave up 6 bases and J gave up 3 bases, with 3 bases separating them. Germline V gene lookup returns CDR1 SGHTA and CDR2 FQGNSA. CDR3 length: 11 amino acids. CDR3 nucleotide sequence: TGTGCCAGCAGTCGCTACAATGAGCAGTTCTTC. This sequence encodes CASSRYNEQFF.

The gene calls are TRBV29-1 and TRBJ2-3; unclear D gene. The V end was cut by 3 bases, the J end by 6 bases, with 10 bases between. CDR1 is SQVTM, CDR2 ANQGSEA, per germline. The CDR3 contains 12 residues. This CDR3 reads CSVDFGGDTQYF. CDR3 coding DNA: TGCAGCGTTGATTTCGGCGGTGATACGCAGTATTTT.

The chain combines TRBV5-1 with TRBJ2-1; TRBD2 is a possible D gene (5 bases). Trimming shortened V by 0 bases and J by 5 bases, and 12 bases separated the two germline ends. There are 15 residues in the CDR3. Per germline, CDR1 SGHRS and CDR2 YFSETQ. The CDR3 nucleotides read TGCGCCAGCAGCTTGGTGGTGGGAGTTAACAATGAGCAGTTCTTC. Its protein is CASSLVVGVNNEQFF. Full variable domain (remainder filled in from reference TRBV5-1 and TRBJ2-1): KAGVTQTPRYLIKTRGQQVTLSCSPISGHRSVSWYQQTPGQGLQFLFEYFSETQRNKGNFPGRFSGRQFSNSRSEMNVSTLELGDSALYLCASSLVVGVNNEQFFGPGTRLTVL.

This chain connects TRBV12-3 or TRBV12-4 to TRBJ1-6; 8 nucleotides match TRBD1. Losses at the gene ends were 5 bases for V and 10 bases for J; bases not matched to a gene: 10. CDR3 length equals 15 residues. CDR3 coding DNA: TGTGCCAGCAGTGAACAGGGGGTGGAAAAGTCACCCCTCCACTTT. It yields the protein CASSEQGVEKSPLHF.

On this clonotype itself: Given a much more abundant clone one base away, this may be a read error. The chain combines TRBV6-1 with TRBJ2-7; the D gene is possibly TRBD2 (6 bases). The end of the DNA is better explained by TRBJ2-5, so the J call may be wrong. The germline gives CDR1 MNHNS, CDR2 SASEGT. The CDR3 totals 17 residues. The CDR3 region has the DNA TGTGCCAGCAGCATATTCCCCCCGGGACGGGGGAGTGAGACCCAGTACTTC. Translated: CASSIFPPGRGSETQYF.